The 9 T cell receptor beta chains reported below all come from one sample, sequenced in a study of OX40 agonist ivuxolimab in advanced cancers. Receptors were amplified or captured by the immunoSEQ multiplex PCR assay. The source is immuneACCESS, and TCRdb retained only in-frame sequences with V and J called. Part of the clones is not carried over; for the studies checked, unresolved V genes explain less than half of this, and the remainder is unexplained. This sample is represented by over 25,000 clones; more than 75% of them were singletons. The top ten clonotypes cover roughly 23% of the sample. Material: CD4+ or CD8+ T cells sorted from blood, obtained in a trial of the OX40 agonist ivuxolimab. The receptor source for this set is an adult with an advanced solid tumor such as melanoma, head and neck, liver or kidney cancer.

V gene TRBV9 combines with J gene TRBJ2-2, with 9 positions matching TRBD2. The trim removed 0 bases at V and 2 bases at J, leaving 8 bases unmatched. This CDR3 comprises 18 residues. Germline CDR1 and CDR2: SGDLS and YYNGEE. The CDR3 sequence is CASSVAGSGGPNTGELFF. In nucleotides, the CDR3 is TGTGCCAGCAGCGTAGCCGGTAGCGGGGGTCCAAACACCGGGGAGCTGTTTTTT.

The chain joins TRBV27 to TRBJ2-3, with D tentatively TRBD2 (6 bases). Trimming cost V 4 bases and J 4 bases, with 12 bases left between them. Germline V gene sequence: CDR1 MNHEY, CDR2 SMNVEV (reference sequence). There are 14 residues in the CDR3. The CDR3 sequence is CASSSHPGADTQYF. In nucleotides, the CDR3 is TGTGCCAGCAGTTCCCACCCGGGGGCAGATACGCAGTATTTT.

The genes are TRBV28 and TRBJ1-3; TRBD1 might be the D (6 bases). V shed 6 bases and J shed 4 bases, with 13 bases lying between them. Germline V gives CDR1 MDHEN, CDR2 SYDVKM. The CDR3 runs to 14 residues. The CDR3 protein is CASRPWTAGNTIYF. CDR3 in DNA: TGTGCCAGCAGACCCTGGACAGCAGGAAACACCATATATTTT.

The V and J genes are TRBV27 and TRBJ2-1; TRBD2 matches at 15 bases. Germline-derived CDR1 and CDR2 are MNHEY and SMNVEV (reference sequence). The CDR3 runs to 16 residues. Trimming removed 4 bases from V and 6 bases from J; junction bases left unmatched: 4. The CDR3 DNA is TGTGCCAGCAGTTCCGGACTAGCGGGAGGGCTCAATGAGCAGTTCTTC. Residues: CASSSGLAGGLNEQFF.

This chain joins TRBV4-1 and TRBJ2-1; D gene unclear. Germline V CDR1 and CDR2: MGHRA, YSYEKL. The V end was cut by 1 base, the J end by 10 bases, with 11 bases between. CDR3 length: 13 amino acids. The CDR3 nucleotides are TGCGCCAGCAGCCAAGTAATCCGAGAGGAGCAGTTCTTC. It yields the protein CASSQVIREEQFF.

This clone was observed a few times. The CDR3 nucleotides read TGTGCCAGCTCACCTGTCGCCGGATCTAGCTCCTACAATGAGCAGTTCTTC. It encodes CASSPVAGSSSYNEQFF. This chain connects TRBV18 to TRBJ2-1; D gene unclear. The germline V gene encodes CDR1 KGHSH and CDR2 LQKENI. The V gene lost 3 bases and the J gene lost 0 bases, with 15 bases spanning the gap. The CDR3 length is 17 residues.

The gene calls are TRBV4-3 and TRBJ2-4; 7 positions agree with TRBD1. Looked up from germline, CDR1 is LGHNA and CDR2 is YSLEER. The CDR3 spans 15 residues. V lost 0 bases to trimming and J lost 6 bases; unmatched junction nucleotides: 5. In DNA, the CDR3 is TGCGCCAGCAGCCAAGATAGGGGGCCTCCAAACATTCAGTACTTC. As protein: CASSQDRGPPNIQYF.

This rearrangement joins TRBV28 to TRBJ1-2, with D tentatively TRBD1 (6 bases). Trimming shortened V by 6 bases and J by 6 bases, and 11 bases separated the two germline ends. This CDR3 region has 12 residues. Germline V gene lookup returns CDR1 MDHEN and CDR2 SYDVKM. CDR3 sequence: CASRIGGHGYTF. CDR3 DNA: TGTGCCAGCAGGATAGGGGGACATGGCTACACCTTC.

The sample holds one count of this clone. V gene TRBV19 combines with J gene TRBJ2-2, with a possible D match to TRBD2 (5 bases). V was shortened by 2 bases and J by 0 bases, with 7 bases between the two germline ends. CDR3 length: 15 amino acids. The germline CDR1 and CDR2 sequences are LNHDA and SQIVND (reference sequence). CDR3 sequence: CASSIYGANTGELFF. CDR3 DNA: TGTGCCAGTAGTATATACGGGGCGAACACCGGGGAGCTGTTTTTT. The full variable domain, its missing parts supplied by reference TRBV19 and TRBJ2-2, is DGGITQSPKYLFRKEGQNVTLSCEQNLNHDAMYWYRQDPGQGLRLIYYSQIVNDFQKGDIAEGYSVSREKKESFPLTVTSAQKNPTAFYLCASSIYGANTGELFFGEGSRLTVL.